This TCR beta chain came from a study of blood T cell repertoires in COVID-19 (dated by TCRdb to the early 2020s). General notes on the study: Collaborator samples came from the United States, Italy and Spain and covered acute and convalescent phases of COVID-19. The repertoires were made available in a free public database intended to serve as a resource for research on the immune response to SARS-CoV-2. Samples were obtained from the ongoing ImmuneRACE study (first 160 participants) and from 950 to 1,500 subjects provided by 6 global collaborators. HLA class I and class II types, where available, came from metadata supplied by the sample provider rather than from assay-based typing. The material from the prospective study consisted of cDNA or gDNA derived from T cells, B-cell-depleted T cells, or PBMCs. Subjects who had been exposed to COVID-19, were actively infected with it, or had recovered from it provided the deeply sampled blood TCRbeta repertoires that made up the dataset. The sample metadata nearly always contained a de-identified subject ID, COVID-19 status, age in years and sex.

TCRbeta CDR3 regions were amplified from genomic DNA by means of the immunoSEQ Assay, a bias-controlled multiplex PCR. In the paper's pipeline: Within the assay, amplification of reference gene primers was used to estimate how many nucleated cells each sample contained. To quantify the absolute abundance of each unique TCRbeta CDR3 rearrangement, sequence reads were collapsed and filtered. For each sample, productive Simpson clonality was calculated by taking the square root of Simpson's diversity index across productive rearrangements. Drawn from immuneACCESS, this table holds only the in-frame rearrangements with V and J called that TCRdb kept. Clones are partly lost; checked studies trace under half to an unresolved V gene and leave the rest unexplained. That table furnishes V, J and clone size, whereas the DNA furnished D and trimming. This sample gives approximately 150,000 clones in total; 83% of them show up just once. The top ten constitute roughly 1.9% of the sample.

Remarks on this clone: The antigen it recognizes is unknown. No per-base quality is available; no much larger clone lies one base away.

Study-level results and caveats: The quantity of clinical and demographic metadata differed by source and by participant and was supplied without curation.

Collaborating institutions collected whole blood in K2EDTA tubes following their own protocols. For TCRbeta analysis, collaborators shipped samples in one of three forms: frozen whole blood, isolated PBMCs, or DNA extracted from either of those sample types. The germline V gene supplies CDR1 SGHTA and CDR2 FQGNSA. There are 15 amino acids in the CDR3, from cysteine to phenylalanine inclusive. Only the CDR3 portion is preserved as DNA: 45 bases, with reading frame beginning at the first base. Trimming at the junction amounts to 2 bases on V and 4 bases on J, and the germline ends lie 14 bases apart. The receptor's source is a woman aged 80 or older with acute or convalescent COVID-19. Sample: peripheral blood. This receptor chain uses TRBV7-2 and TRBJ1-2, with the D gene too uncertain to name. CDR3 region: CASSLSGRSTYGYTF. The nucleotides read TGTGCCAGCAGCTTATCTGGCAGGTCTACCTATGGCTACACCTTC.